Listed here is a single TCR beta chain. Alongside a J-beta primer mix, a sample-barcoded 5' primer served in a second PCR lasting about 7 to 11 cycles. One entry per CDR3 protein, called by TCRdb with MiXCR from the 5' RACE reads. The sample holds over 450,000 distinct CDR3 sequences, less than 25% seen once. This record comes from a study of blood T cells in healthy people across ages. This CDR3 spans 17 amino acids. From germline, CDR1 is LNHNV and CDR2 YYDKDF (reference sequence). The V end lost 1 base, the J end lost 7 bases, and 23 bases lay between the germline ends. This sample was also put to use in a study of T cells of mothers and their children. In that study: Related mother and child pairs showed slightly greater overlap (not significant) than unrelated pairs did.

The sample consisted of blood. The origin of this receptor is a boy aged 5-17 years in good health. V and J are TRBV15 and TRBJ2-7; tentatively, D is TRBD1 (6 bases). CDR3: CATSRVGQTGKSREQYF. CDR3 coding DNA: TGTGCCACCAGCAGAGTCGGGCAGACAGGCAAATCGCGGGAGCAGTACTTC.